This T cell receptor beta chain was sequenced in a study of regulatory T cells in long-lasting Graves disease (dated by TCRdb to the early 2020s). Regarding the research as a whole: Patients with newly diagnosed Graves' disease had been on antithyroid drugs for under 3 months. A total of 35 or so samples underwent TCR sequencing: about 13 from persistent and around 20 from newly diagnosed Graves' disease patients. The study was registered as a clinical trial and conducted in China. Peripheral blood TCR sequencing and RNA sequencing compared persistent Graves' disease patients with newly diagnosed Graves' disease patients. Study-level results and caveats: Sequencing and analysis were limited to the TCR beta chain. Compared with newly diagnosed patients, patients with persistent Graves' disease had lower TCR Shannon entropy and fewer highly expanded clones, which suggests clonal expansion. Only peripheral blood was studied, because thyroid tissue, the primary lesion, was inaccessible. The authors noted that the small sample size was a limitation that may lower accuracy. Persistent patients shared more public clonotypes among themselves (fewer than 3,000) than newly diagnosed patients did (approximately 900). Preferential use of TRBV28, TRBJ1-2 and TRBJ2-5 was observed in persistent disease, whereas TRBV20-1 and TRBJ2-1 were favored in newly diagnosed disease.

Library creation used multiplex PCR. Instrument on record: Illumina HiSeq 4000. To build TCR beta libraries, CDR3 regions were amplified by Arm-PCR using iRepertoire HTBI primers. Before sequencing, the PCR products underwent gel purification. Turning to the authors' computational methods: Gene usage analysis of CDR3 amino acid clonotypes relied on the approximately 60 TRBV and around 13 TRBJ segments identified across samples. COPE and FqMerger were used to merge the filtered high-quality paired reads into contigs. BLAST was used to align contigs to IMGT TRBV, TRBD and TRBJ reference genes, and CDR3 was defined according to IMGT. Clonotypes above 0.1% frequency were classified as highly expanded clones. Shannon entropy was used to measure repertoire diversity, and the Gini coefficient was used to measure V-J evenness. A clonotype was considered public if more than one individual shared it. The public reads were quality trimmed at Q25 with fastp and then assembled into clones with MiXCR by TCRdb, keeping productive beta chains. When rows share a CDR3 protein, they turn into one entry using the most common DNA and genes. These V and J calls derive from TCRdb rather than the authors' analysis. The sample table shows 530,000 or so distinct CDR3 sequences, and less than 15% are seen once. The ten biggest clones cover roughly 9.7% of the sample.

This clonotype showed up many times. Its antigen is currently not known. No clone much larger than this one lies a single base away; base qualities are absent. The time point label here, explained by the study, means: newly diagnosed GD, antithyroid drugs for less than 3 months. RNA was extracted from PBMCs in TRIzol for both TCR sequencing and RNA sequencing. Graves' disease was diagnosed according to American Thyroid Association guidelines. Recruitment of patients was carried out at an endocrinology department in Xi'an, China. From each patient, nine milliliters of peripheral blood was collected into an EDTA anticoagulant tube. Ficoll Paque Plus density gradient separation was used to isolate PBMCs, and no further T cell sorting was performed. An Agilent 2100 Bioanalyzer and agarose gel were used to assess RNA quality, and a NanoDrop 2000 was used to measure RNA concentration. The germline V gene (reference sequence) supplies CDR1 DFQATT and CDR2 SNEGSKA. The CDR3 holds 12 amino acids from the cysteine to the phenylalanine. The DNA shown is the 36-base CDR3, in frame from base 1. V sheds 0 bases and J sheds 4 bases, leaving 4 bases between their ends.

The same data also went into a second study, on T cells in Graves' hyperthyroidism and ophthalmopathy. Taken from the second paper: Stable Graves' hyperthyroidism was defined as the absence of progression to ophthalmopathy over 18 months of follow-up. Hyperthyroidism patients were newly diagnosed, had a disease duration of under 2 months, and were aged 18 to 65 years. Patients with uncontrolled infections, other autoimmune diseases, pregnancy or lactation were excluded. Diagnoses were established on the basis of clinical symptoms, serum thyroxine and TRAb, thyroid ultrasound, and orbital computed tomography. A first-round RT-PCR of the TCR CDR3 used the HTBI primer set with the Qiagen OneStep RT-PCR kit. Blood samples also contained most of the expanded thyroid clonotypes (frequency above 0.001), which suggests that blood repertoires may reflect thyroid immune responses. In cross-validation, a model built on a 13 V-J signature told ophthalmopathy apart from stable hyperthyroidism with 85% to 90% sensitivity and roughly 81% specificity, and in testing the same model reached 80%/75%. During validation, the model predicted progression to ophthalmopathy a median of roughly six months ahead of onset, with approximately 71% sensitivity and roughly 72% specificity. To identify distinguishing TCR V-J signatures, a discovery cohort of about 95 patients was used, comprising 43 with Graves' ophthalmopathy and under 60 with stable Graves' hyperthyroidism. An independent validation cohort of 18 to 20 hyperthyroidism patients and about 16 patients who later progressed to ophthalmopathy tested prospective prediction of ophthalmopathy. The approximately 90 discovery patients were divided at random into training and test sets in a 7:3 ratio. In addition, the study compared T-cell repertoires in thyroid tissue and in blood from five to seven Graves' hyperthyroidism patients. Following sampling, methimazole starting at 30 mg daily was given to hyperthyroidism patients, and high-dose intravenous methylprednisolone was given to ophthalmopathy patients. A second multiplex PCR round built the libraries, followed by size selection and purification. Sequencing of the libraries was done on an Illumina HiSeq2000 using paired-end 100 bp reads. SOAPnuke was used to process the raw data, with reads discarded if the reads contained adapters or uncalled bases, had a mean Phred below 15, or lacked an exact constant-primer or identifier match. COPE v1.2.5 was used to merge high-quality paired reads, and clonotypes were defined as unique nucleotide sequences. MiTCR v1.1 was used to align the clonotypes against IMGT TRBV, TRBD and TRBJ reference segments. The analysis included only V-J combinations with a frequency above 0.0001, which together covered approximately 99% of the repertoires. A TCS score was defined as the ratio of F50 (clonal expansion) to E x V (chaos), with BLOSUM62-based TCRdist applied between CDR3 peptides within each V-J. Welch's t-statistics and random forest reduced 500 to 550 V-J features to about 13, which were used in a naive Bayes classifier (R e1071). Sample size was not statistically predetermined, and investigators were not blinded to group allocation. TCR Vbeta CDR3 sequencing of 120 to 150 peripheral blood samples (fewer than 45 ophthalmopathy, 75 hyperthyroidism and roughly 17 progressor patients) is reported in the paper.

The material sequenced was peripheral blood mononuclear cells (PBMCs), taken at new diagnosis, from a patient treated with antithyroid drugs. The chain is encoded by TRBV20-1 joined to TRBJ1-3; no D gene can be assigned with confidence. The sequence derives from a man between 25 and 39 years old with Graves disease. Donor details come from another sample of the same person, matched by shared clones. The nucleotide sequence is given as TGCAGTGCTAGAGAACCCGGAAACACCATATATTTT. The resulting protein is CSAREPGNTIYF.